This T cell receptor beta chain was retrieved from a study of control samples from healthy donors and cancer patients. Produced via immunoSEQ multiplex PCR; TCRdb's table is partial and in-frame only. This sample has tens of thousands of clones, with 90% found just once. Trimming removed 3 bases from V and 12 bases from J, with 11 bases in between. The CDR3 contains 11 residues. Germline-derived CDR1 and CDR2 are MNHNS and SASEGT. This TCR was sampled from a man in his sixties with colorectal cancer. The gene calls are TRBV6-1 and TRBJ1-2; D unresolved. Sequenced: PBMCs. CDR3 region: CASSEMMSNTF. For the CDR3, the DNA is TGTGCCAGCAGTGAGATGATGTCTAACACCTTC.